Listed below are T cell receptor beta chains from one sample, sequenced in a study of cytomegalovirus exposure and HLA in healthy donors. Profiled with immunoSEQ multiplex PCR; TCRdb holds only in-frame clones, not every one. The sample lists about 99,000 clones; over 9.5% were seen once. What was sequenced was PBMCs. The receptors stem from a middle-aged man in good health and CMV-seropositive. Each CDR3 is given with its conserved first and last residue. A D gene is named only where the DNA matches it firmly. Some rows mark clone size as missing; the rest say once, few, many or name a class of expanded clone.

j_call d_call clone_size v_call cdr3_nt cdr3_aa
TRBJ1-1 - few TRBV7-9 TGTGCCAGCAGCCACGGGGGGATCGCTGGGAACACTGAAGCTTTCTTT CASSHGGIAGNTEAFF
TRBJ2-7 TRBD2 few TRBV2 TGTGCCAGCAGTGATGCCGGGAGGGTGGGGGAGCAGTACTTC CASSDAGRVGEQYF
TRBJ1-5 - - TRBV18 TGTGCCAGCTCACCACGAGGAGATCAGCCCCAGCATTTT CASSPRGDQPQHF
TRBJ2-1 - few TRBV6-5 TGTGCCAGCAGTTACTCTGTAATCAGGGAAAACAATGAGCAGTTCTTC CASSYSVIRENNEQFF
TRBJ2-7 - few TRBV15 TGTGCCACCAGCAGATCAGGGGCGGGGAGGGGTCGGGAGCAGTACTTC CATSRSGAGRGREQYF
TRBJ2-7 TRBD2 - TRBV2 TGTGCCAGCGGCGGGGGGTCCTACGAGCAGTACTTC CASGGGSYEQYF
TRBJ2-2 - - TRBV21-1 TGTGCCAGCAGCAAAGTACCAGGGTTCGCCGGGGAGCTGTTTTTT CASSKVPGFAGELFF
TRBJ2-3 TRBD2 few TRBV5-1 TGCGCCAGCAGCTTACTAGCGGGAGCTGCGGATACGCAGTATTTT CASSLLAGAADTQYF
TRBJ2-2 - - TRBV27 TGTGCCAGCAGTCCTTCGTCCGCAGGGCTCTTCTTGGTCGGGGAGCTGTTTTTT CASSPSSAGLFLVGELFF
TRBJ1-1 - few TRBV28 TGTGCCAGCAGTTTAATGACAGGTCGTCAAGGGGCTTTCTTT CASSLMTGRQGAFF
TRBJ2-7 TRBD1 few TRBV27 TGTGCCAGCAGTGTGGGGGACAGGGTATTTTACCACGAGCAGTACTTC CASSVGDRVFYHEQYF
TRBJ1-2 TRBD1 - TRBV6-5 TGTGCCAGCCTTTGGACAGGGGGACCCTGCTTGTTC CASLWTGGPCLF
TRBJ1-5 - - TRBV14 TGTGCCAGCAGGCGGCGGGGCGCTCAGCCCCAGCATTTT CASRRRGAQPQHF
TRBJ1-1 - few TRBV4-1 TGCGCCAGCAGCCAAGATTCAGCCCCGCGGGGGACTGAAGCTTTCTTT CASSQDSAPRGTEAFF
TRBJ1-5 - - TRBV5-1 TGCGCCAGCAGCTTGGAAGGACATAGCAATCAGCCCCAGCATTTT CASSLEGHSNQPQHF
TRBJ2-7 TRBD1 few TRBV14 TGTGCCAGCAGCCCCCATTCCGGGACAGGGTACTACGAGCAGTACTTC CASSPHSGTGYYEQYF
TRBJ2-1 - - TRBV11-3 TGTGCCAGCAGCGAACGGTCCTACAATGAGCAGTTCTTC CASSERSYNEQFF
TRBJ2-7 TRBD1 - TRBV7-8 TGTGCCAGCAGCTTGGGTGTCGGGACAGGGGTCGAGCAGTACTTC CASSLGVGTGVEQYF
TRBJ2-7 TRBD2 - TRBV18 TGTGCCAGCTCACCCCCAAGCGGGAGATTTTGGAACGAGCAGTACTTC CASSPPSGRFWNEQYF
TRBJ2-1 TRBD1 few TRBV6-1 TGTGCCAGCAGTGAACCGGGACAGGGGGCTTCGAATGAGCAGTTCTTC CASSEPGQGASNEQFF
TRBJ2-1 - - TRBV14 TGTGCCAGCAGCCACCGGAGCAGCTCCTACAATGAGCAGTTCTTC CASSHRSSSYNEQFF
TRBJ2-2 TRBD2 many TRBV19 TGTGCCAGTAGTATTTCAGGGGGGACCCTAGCGGGAGTCAACACCGGGGAGCTGTTTTTT CASSISGGTLAGVNTGELFF
TRBJ1-1 - - TRBV18 TGTGCCAGCTCACCAGGGACATCGAACACTGAAGCTTTCTTT CASSPGTSNTEAFF
TRBJ2-7 - few TRBV27 TGTGCCAGCAGTTTCCGAGGTGTAAACTACGAGCAGTACTTC CASSFRGVNYEQYF
TRBJ2-3 TRBD2 few TRBV2 TGTGCCAGCAGTTGGACTAGCGGGGGGAGCACAGATACGCAGTATTTT CASSWTSGGSTDTQYF
TRBJ2-1 - - TRBV4-1 TGCGCCAGCAGCCAGGCAGAACTAGTATCGCAGTTCTTC CASSQAELVSQFF
TRBJ2-5 - - TRBV30 TGTGCCTGGAGTGACGGGGTGTACCAAGAGACCCAGTACTTC CAWSDGVYQETQYF
TRBJ2-1 - - TRBV5-1 TGCGCCAGCAGCAAGGACGGGAGCTCCTACAATGAGCAGTTCTTC CASSKDGSSYNEQFF
TRBJ1-2 TRBD1 few TRBV5-1 TGCGCCAGCCAAGACAGGGACTATGGCTACACCTTC CASQDRDYGYTF
TRBJ2-3 - few TRBV5-6 TGTGCCAGCAGCTCCCTCTTAACAGATACGCAGTATTTT CASSSLLTDTQYF
TRBJ2-5 - - TRBV7-2 TGTGCCAGCAGCTTTTTAGGTGCGGGGAACCAAGAGACCCAGTACTTC CASSFLGAGNQETQYF
TRBJ2-3 TRBD2 - TRBV5-1 TGCGCCAGCAGGGCAACGGGAGGAGAAGATACGCAGTATTTT CASRATGGEDTQYF
TRBJ2-7 TRBD1 - TRBV6-1 TGTGCCAGCAGTGAGACAGGGGGAACCTACGAGCAGTACTTC CASSETGGTYEQYF
TRBJ1-5 TRBD1 - TRBV27 TGTGCCAGCAGGGAAGGGACAGGGGCGTATAGCAATCAGCCCCAGCATTTT CASREGTGAYSNQPQHF
TRBJ2-5 TRBD2 - TRBV27 TGTGCCAGCAGTTTAGGGACTAGCGGGAGCGAGACCCAGTACTTC CASSLGTSGSETQYF
TRBJ2-7 TRBD1 - TRBV28 TGTGCCAGCAGTTTCGGGACAGCCTACGAGCAGTACTTC CASSFGTAYEQYF
TRBJ2-2 TRBD2 - TRBV7-3 TGTGCCAGCAGCAGTAGCGGGTGGACCGGGGAGCTGTTTTTT CASSSSGWTGELFF
TRBJ2-7 - - TRBV27 TGTGCCAGTGGAGGGGGCGGACTACGAGGGCAGTACTTC CASGGGGLRGQYF
TRBJ2-1 - - TRBV21-1 TGTGCCAGCGAAAGGAGGGCCATCGACTCCTACAATGAGCAGTTCTTC CASERRAIDSYNEQFF
TRBJ1-1 TRBD1 few TRBV7-3 TGTGCCAGCAGCTTAAGCGGGGACAGCGGGACTGAAGCTTTCTTT CASSLSGDSGTEAFF
TRBJ2-7 TRBD2 few TRBV27 TGTGCCAGCAGCCTTGGGACTAGGCAAGGCGAGCAGTACTTC CASSLGTRQGEQYF
TRBJ1-4 - few TRBV5-4 TGTGCCAGCAGTGTACAGGGAACTAATGAAAAACTGTTTTTT CASSVQGTNEKLFF
TRBJ1-1 - - TRBV16 TGTGCCAGCAGCCTAGGGGAGGCTGAAGCTTTCTTT CASSLGEAEAFF
TRBJ2-7 - - TRBV5-1 TGCGCCAGCAGCACGGGACAAGGCTACGAGCAGTACTTC CASSTGQGYEQYF
TRBJ2-2 - few TRBV6-6 TGTGCCAGCAGTTACTCAGCGGAGAACACCGGGGAGCTGTTTTTT CASSYSAENTGELFF
TRBJ1-5 - - TRBV6-5 TGTGCCAGCAGCAGCGGCCGGTCTGGGCAGCCCCAGCATTTT CASSSGRSGQPQHF
TRBJ2-4 - - TRBV4-2 TGTGCCAGCAGCTCCCTAGCCAAAAACATTCAGTACTTC CASSSLAKNIQYF
TRBJ1-5 - - TRBV7-8 TGTGCCAGCAGCTTCGTTCCAGGCTATAGCAATCAGCCCCAGCATTTT CASSFVPGYSNQPQHF
TRBJ2-7 - - TRBV15 TGTGCCACCAGCAGAGAGGGCCTACAGGGCTCCTACGAGCAGTACTTC CATSREGLQGSYEQYF
TRBJ1-2 - - TRBV5-4 TGTGCCAGCAGCTTGCAGGGACTTAACTATGGCTACACCTTC CASSLQGLNYGYTF
TRBJ1-5 - - TRBV29-1 TGCAGCGTTGAAGATCGGGAGGGAGGTCAGCCCCAGCATTTT CSVEDREGGQPQHF
TRBJ1-2 - - TRBV9 TGTGCCAGCAGCGTATCGGACAACAAAAATGGCTACACCTTC CASSVSDNKNGYTF
TRBJ2-5 TRBD2 few TRBV5-1 TGCGCCAGCAGCTTGGCCGTTGGGACTAGCGGGAGGGCCCTCGAGACCCAGTACTTC CASSLAVGTSGRALETQYF
TRBJ1-2 - - TRBV18 TGTGCCAGCTCACCACCGCTTTCCCGGACAGATGGTTTGGGCTATGGCTACACCTTC CASSPPLSRTDGLGYGYTF
TRBJ2-6 - - TRBV28 TGTGCCAGCAGTTTGGAGTCTGGGGCCAACGTCCTGACTTTC CASSLESGANVLTF
TRBJ2-7 TRBD2 few TRBV7-2 TGTGCCAGCAGCCCTCCCCCAGGACTAGCGTTCTACGAGCAGTACTTC CASSPPPGLAFYEQYF
TRBJ2-2 TRBD2 few TRBV7-2 TGTGCCAGCAGCTCGATAGCGGGAGTGAGCACCGGGGAGCTGTTTTTT CASSSIAGVSTGELFF
TRBJ2-7 TRBD2 few TRBV28 TGTGCCAGCAGTTACGGTAGCGGGATTGGAGAGCAGTACTTC CASSYGSGIGEQYF
TRBJ2-3 TRBD1 few TRBV6-6 TGTGCCAGCAGTTACTCGAGGGACAGGGGCACAGATACGCAGTATTTT CASSYSRDRGTDTQYF
TRBJ1-5 TRBD1 many TRBV19 TGTGCCAGTACCCCTAGACACAGGGGGGGTATGGGCAATCAGCCCCAGCATTTT CASTPRHRGGMGNQPQHF